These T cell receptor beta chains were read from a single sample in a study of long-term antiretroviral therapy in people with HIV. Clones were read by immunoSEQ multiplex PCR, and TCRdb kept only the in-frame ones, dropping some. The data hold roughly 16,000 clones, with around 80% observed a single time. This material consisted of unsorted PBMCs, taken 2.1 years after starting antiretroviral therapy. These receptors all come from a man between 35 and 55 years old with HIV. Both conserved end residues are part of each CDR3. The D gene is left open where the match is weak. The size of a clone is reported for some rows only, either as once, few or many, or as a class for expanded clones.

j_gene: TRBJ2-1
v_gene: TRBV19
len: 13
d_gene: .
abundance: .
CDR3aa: CASSIPTATEQFF
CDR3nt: TGTGCCAGTAGTATACCTACGGCCACTGAGCAGTTCTTC

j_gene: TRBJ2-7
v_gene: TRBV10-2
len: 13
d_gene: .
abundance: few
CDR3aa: CASRGLTLYEQYF
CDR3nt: TGCGCCAGCAGGGGACTGACCCTCTACGAGCAGTACTTC

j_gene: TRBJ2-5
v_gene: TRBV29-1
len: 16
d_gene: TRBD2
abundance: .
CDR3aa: CSVEEGELAGDETQYF
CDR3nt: TGCAGCGTTGAAGAAGGCGAACTAGCGGGGGACGAGACCCAGTACTTC

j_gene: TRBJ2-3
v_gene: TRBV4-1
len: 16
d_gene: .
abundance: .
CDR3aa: CASSQDQGRITDTQYF
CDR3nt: TGCGCCAGCAGCCAAGATCAGGGGCGGATCACAGATACGCAGTATTTT

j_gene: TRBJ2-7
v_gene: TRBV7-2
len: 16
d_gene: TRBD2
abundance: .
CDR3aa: CASSLGLAGGSYEQYF
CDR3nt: TGTGCCAGCAGCTTAGGTCTAGCGGGGGGCTCCTACGAGCAGTACTTC

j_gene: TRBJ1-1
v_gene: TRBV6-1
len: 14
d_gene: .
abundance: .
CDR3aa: CASSDLQGNTEAFF
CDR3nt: TGTGCCAGCAGTGACCTACAGGGGAACACTGAAGCTTTCTTT

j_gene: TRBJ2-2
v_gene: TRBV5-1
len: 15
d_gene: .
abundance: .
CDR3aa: CASSSAGLNTGELFF
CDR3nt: TGCGCCAGCAGCTCTGCGGGCCTTAACACCGGGGAGCTGTTTTTT

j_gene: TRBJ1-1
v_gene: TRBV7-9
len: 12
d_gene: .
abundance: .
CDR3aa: CASSAGVTEAFF
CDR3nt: TGTGCCAGCAGCGCAGGGGTCACTGAAGCTTTCTTT

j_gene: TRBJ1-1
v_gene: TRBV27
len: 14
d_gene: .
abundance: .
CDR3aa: CASSLEIGAAEAFF
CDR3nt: TGTGCCAGCAGTTTAGAAATAGGGGCAGCTGAAGCTTTCTTT

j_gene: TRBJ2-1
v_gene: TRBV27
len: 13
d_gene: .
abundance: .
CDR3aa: CASSFGPGTEKFF
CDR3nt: .

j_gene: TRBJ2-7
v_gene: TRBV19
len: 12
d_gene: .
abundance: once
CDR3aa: CASSMASYEQYF
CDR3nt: TGTGCCAGTAGTATGGCCTCCTACGAGCAGTACTTC

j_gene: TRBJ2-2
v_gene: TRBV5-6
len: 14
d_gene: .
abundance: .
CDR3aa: CASSLVQNTGELFF
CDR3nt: TGTGCCAGCAGCTTGGTACAGAACACCGGGGAGCTGTTTTTT

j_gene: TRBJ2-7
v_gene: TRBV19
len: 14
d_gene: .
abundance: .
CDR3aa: CASSIYQGSYEQYF
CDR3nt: TGTGCCAGTAGTATATACCAGGGGTCCTACGAGCAGTACTTC

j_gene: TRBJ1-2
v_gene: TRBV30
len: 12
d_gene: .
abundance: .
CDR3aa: CAWVGQAGGYTF
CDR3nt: TGTGCCTGGGTCGGGCAAGCAGGTGGCTACACCTTC

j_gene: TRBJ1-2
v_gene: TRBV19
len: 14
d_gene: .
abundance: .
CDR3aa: CASSSLRTFYGYTF
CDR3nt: TGTGCCAGTTCCTCCCTGAGGACCTTCTATGGCTACACCTTC

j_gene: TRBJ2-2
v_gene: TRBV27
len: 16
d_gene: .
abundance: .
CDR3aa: CASSLVGALNTGELFF
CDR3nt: TGTGCCAGCAGTTTGGTGGGGGCACTGAACACCGGGGAGCTGTTTTTT

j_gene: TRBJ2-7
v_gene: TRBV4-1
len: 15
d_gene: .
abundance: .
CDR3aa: CASSQDQAPGAEQYF
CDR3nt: TGCGCCAGCAGCCAAGATCAAGCGCCCGGAGCCGAGCAGTACTTC

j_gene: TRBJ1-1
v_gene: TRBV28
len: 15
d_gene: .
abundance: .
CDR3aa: CASSLVGLLNTEAFF
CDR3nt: TGTGCCAGCAGTTTAGTAGGGTTACTGAACACTGAAGCTTTCTTT

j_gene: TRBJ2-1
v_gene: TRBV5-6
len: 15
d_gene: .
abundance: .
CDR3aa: CASSLVASVHNEQFF
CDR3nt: TGTGCCAGCAGCTTGGTAGCTAGCGTGCACAATGAGCAGTTCTTC

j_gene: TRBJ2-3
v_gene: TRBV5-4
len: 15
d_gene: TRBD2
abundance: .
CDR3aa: CASSFSGGPRDTQYF
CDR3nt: TGTGCCAGCAGCTTTAGCGGGGGCCCCAGGGATACGCAGTATTTT

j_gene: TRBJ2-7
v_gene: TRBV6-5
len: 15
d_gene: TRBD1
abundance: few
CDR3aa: CASSRDSLSSYEQYF
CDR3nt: TGTGCCAGCAGTCGGGACAGTCTTAGCTCCTACGAGCAGTACTTC

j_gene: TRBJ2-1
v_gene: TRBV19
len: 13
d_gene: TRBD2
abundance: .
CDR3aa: CASTSGGYNEQFF
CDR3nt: TGTGCCAGTACCAGCGGGGGATACAATGAGCAGTTCTTC

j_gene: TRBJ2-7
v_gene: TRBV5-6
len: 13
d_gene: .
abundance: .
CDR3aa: CASSGGHVYEQYF
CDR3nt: TGTGCCAGCAGCGGGGGACACGTCTACGAGCAGTACTTC

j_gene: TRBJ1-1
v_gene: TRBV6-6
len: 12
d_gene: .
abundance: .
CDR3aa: CASLASGTEAFF
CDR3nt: TGTGCCAGCCTTGCCAGTGGCACTGAAGCTTTCTTT

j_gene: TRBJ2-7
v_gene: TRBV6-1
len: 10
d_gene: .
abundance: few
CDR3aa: CASSRNEQYF
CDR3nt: TGTGCCAGCTCCCGAAACGAGCAGTACTTC

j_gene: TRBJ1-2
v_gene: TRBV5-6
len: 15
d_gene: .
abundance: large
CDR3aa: CASSLGAGSNYGYTF
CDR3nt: TGTGCCAGCAGCTTGGGTGCAGGGAGTAACTATGGCTACACCTTC

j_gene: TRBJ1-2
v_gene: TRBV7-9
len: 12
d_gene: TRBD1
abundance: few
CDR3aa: CASSLTGDGYTF
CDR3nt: TGTGCCAGCAGCCTGACAGGGGATGGCTACACCTTC

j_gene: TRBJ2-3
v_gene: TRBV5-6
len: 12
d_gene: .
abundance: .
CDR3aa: CASSPYTDTQYF
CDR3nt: TGTGCCAGCAGCCCTTACACAGATACGCAGTATTTT

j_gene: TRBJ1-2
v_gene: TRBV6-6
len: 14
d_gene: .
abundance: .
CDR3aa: CASSYPPRGDGYTF
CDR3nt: TGTGCCAGCAGTTACCCCCCGCGGGGGGATGGCTACACCTTC

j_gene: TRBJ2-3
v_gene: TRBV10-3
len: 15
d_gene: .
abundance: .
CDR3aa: CAISEFRTSTDTQYF
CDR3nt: TGTGCCATCAGTGAGTTTAGGACTAGCACAGATACGCAGTATTTT

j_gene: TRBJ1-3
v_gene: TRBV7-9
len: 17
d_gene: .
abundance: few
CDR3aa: CASSSSTVSSSGNTIYF
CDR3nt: TGTGCCAGCAGCTCCTCGACAGTTTCCTCCTCTGGAAACACCATATATTTT

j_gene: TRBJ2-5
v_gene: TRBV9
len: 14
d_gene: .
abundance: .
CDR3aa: CASSVAGLEGTQYF
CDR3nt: TGTGCCAGCAGCGTAGCTGGACTTGAGGGGACCCAGTACTTC

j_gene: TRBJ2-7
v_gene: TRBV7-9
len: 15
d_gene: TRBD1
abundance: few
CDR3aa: CASSFQDRVPYEQYF
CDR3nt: TGTGCCAGCAGCTTCCAGGACAGGGTCCCCTACGAGCAGTACTTC

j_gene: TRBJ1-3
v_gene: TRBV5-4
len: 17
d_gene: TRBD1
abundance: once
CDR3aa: CASSLEDRESSGNTIYF
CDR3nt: TGTGCCAGCAGCTTGGAGGACAGGGAAAGCTCCGGAAACACCATATATTTT

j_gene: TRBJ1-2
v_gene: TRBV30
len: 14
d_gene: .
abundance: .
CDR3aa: CAWSAGLSGYGYTF
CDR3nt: TGTGCCTGGAGTGCGGGGTTGTCGGGCTATGGCTACACCTTC

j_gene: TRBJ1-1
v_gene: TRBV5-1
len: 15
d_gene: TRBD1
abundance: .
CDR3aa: CASSPRTGENTEAFF
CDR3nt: TGCGCCAGCAGCCCCAGGACAGGGGAAAACACTGAAGCTTTCTTT

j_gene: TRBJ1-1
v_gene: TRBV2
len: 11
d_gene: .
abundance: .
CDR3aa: CASDGTAEAFF
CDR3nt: TGTGCCAGCGACGGGACGGCTGAAGCTTTCTTT

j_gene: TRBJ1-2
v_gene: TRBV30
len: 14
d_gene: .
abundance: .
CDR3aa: CAWSVRGGEEGYTF
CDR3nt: TGTGCCTGGAGTGTACGAGGTGGAGAGGAGGGCTACACCTTC

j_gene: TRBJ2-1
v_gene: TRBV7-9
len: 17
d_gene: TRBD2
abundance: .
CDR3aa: CASSSSWRGASYNEQFF
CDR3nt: TGTGCCAGCAGTTCCTCCTGGCGGGGGGCTTCCTACAATGAGCAGTTCTTC

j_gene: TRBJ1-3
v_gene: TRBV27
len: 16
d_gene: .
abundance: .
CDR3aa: CASSLEGPLSGNTIYF
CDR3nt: TGTGCCAGCAGTTTGGAGGGACCCCTCTCTGGAAACACCATATATTTT

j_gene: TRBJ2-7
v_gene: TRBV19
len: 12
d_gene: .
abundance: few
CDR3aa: CAASGERGEQYF
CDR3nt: TGTGCAGCCTCGGGCGAAAGAGGTGAGCAGTACTTC

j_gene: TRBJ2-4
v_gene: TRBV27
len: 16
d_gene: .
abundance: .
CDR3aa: CASSLGSPGSKNIQYF
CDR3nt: TGTGCCAGCAGTTTAGGGTCCCCTGGGAGCAAAAACATTCAGTACTTC

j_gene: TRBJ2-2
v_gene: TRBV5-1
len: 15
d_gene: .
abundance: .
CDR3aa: CASSPRDGGTGELFF
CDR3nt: TGCGCCAGCAGCCCCCGGGACGGTGGGACCGGGGAGCTGTTTTTT

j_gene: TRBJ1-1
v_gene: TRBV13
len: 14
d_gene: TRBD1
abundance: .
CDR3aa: CASSYRGVSTEAFF
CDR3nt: TGTGCCAGCAGCTACAGGGGCGTAAGCACTGAAGCTTTCTTT

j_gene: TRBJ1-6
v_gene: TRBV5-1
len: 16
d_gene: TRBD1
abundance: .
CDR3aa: CASRTGAAPTSSPLHF
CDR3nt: TGCGCCAGCAGGACAGGGGCTGCCCCCACGAGTTCACCCCTCCACTTT

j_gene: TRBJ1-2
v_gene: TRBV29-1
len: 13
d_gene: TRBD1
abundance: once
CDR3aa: CSVLLTGTEGYTF
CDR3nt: TGCAGCGTACTCCTCACCGGGACAGAAGGCTACACCTTC

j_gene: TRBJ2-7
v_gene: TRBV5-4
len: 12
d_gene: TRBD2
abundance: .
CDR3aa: CASRLGGGEQYF
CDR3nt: TGTGCCAGCAGGCTCGGGGGGGGCGAGCAGTACTTC

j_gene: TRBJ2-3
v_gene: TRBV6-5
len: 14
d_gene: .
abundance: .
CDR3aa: CASTPGASTDTQYF
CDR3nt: TGTGCCAGCACTCCCGGGGCAAGCACAGATACGCAGTATTTT

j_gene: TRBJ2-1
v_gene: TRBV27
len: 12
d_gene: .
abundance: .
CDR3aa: CASMGRTLEQFF
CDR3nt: TGTGCCAGCATGGGGCGGACCCTAGAGCAGTTCTTC

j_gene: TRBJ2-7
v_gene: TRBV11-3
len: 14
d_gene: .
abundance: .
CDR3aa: CASSSRTAPYEQYF
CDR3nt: TGTGCCAGCAGCTCCAGGACGGCCCCCTACGAGCAGTACTTC

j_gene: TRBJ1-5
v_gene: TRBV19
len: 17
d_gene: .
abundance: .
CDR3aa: CASSIAGGGNSNQPQHF
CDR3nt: TGTGCCAGTAGTATAGCGGGGGGAGGAAATAGCAATCAGCCCCAGCATTTT

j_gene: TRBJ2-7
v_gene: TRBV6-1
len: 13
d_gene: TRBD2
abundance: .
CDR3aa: CASGTSGGYEQYF
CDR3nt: TGTGCCTCCGGGACTAGCGGGGGGTACGAGCAGTACTTC

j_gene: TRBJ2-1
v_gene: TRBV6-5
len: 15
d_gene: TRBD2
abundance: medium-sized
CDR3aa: CASSPGLAGTNEQFF
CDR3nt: TGTGCCAGCAGCCCCGGACTAGCGGGAACCAATGAGCAGTTCTTC

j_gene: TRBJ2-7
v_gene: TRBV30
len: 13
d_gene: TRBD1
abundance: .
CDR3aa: CAWSVQTGDEQYF
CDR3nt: TGTGCCTGGAGTGTACAGACAGGGGACGAGCAGTACTTC

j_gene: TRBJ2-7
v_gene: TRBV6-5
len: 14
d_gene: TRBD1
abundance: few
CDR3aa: CASSYYGTEAEQYF
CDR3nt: TGTGCCAGCAGTTACTACGGGACAGAGGCCGAGCAGTACTTC

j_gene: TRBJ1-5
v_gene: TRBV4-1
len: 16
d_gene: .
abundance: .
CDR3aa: CASSQDPFPAYQPQHF
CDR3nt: TGCGCCAGCAGCCAAGATCCTTTCCCGGCGTATCAGCCCCAGCATTTT

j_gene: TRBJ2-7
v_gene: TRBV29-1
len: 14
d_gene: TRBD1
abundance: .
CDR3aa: CSVFSPGQDYEQYF
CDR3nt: TGCAGCGTTTTTTCCCCGGGACAGGACTACGAGCAGTACTTC